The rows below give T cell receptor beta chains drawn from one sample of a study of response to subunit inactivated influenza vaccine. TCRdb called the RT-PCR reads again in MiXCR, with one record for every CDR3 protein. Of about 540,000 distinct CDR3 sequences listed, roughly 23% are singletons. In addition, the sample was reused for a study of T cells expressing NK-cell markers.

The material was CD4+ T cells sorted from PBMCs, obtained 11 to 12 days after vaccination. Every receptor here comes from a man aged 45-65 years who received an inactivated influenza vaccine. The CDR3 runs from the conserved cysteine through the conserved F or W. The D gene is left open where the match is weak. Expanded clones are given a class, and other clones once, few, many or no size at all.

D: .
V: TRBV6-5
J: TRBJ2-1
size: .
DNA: TGTGCCAGCAGTTACTCGAGAGGGGGGAGAAAGTTCTTC
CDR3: CASSYSRGGRKFF

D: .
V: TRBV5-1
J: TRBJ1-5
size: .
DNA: TGCGCCAGTAAGACCCCGGGGCCTTTCCTTAAAAATCAGCCCCAGCATTTT
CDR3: CASKTPGPFLKNQPQHF

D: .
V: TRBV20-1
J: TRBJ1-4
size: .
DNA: TGCAGTGCTAGAGATTTATCGGGGACGGGGAATGAAAAACTGTTTTTT
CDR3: CSARDLSGTGNEKLFF

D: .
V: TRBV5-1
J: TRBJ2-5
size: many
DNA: TGCGCCAGCAGCGAAGGGACTTCACAAGAGACCCAGTACTTC
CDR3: CASSEGTSQETQYF

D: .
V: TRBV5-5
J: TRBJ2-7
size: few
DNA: TGTGCCAGCAGCTTGCTTACTTTGACGGCGACTATTAAGCAGTACTTC
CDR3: CASSLLTLTATIKQYF

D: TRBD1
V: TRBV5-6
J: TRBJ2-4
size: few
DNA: TGTGCCAGCAGCTTGCTCTCGGGACAGGGGAGTAACTTC
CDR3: CASSLLSGQGSNF

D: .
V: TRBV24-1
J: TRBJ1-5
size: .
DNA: TGTGCCACCAGTGCATCTCCGGGACATAGTTGGGTTGAGCCCCAGCATTTT
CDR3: CATSASPGHSWVEPQHF

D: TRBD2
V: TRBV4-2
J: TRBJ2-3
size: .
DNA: TGTGCCAGCAGCCAAGCGTCGGCTAGCGGGGGTCGAGATACGCAGTATTTT
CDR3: CASSQASASGGRDTQYF

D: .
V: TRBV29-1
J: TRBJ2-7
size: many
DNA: TGCAGCGTTGTTCTACCTTCAACCGGGTACGAGCAGTACTTC
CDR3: CSVVLPSTGYEQYF

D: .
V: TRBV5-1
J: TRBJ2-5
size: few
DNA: TGCGCCAGCAGCTGGCAAACAGCCTACCAAGAGACCCAGTACTTC
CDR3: CASSWQTAYQETQYF

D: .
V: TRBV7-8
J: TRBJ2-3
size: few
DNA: TGTGCCAGCAGCCGAGGACTGGGACTCAATACGCAGTATTTT
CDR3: CASSRGLGLNTQYF

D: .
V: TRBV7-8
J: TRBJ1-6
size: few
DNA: TGTGCCAGCAGCCCGGACCGTTTGAATTCACCCCTCCACTTT
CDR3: CASSPDRLNSPLHF

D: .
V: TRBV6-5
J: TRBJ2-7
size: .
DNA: TGTGCCAGCAGTTACGCCCCCAACTACGAGCAGTACTTC
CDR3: CASSYAPNYEQYF

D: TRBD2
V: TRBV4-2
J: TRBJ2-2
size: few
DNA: TGTGCCAGCAGCCCTAAAGGCGGACTAGCCCCGGGCACCGGGGAGCTGTTTTTT
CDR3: CASSPKGGLAPGTGELFF

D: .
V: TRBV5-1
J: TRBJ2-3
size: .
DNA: TGCGCCAGCAGCTTGGCCGAATCCGAGGGAGAAAGAATGGGCCCAGATACGCAGTATTTT
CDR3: CASSLAESEGERMGPDTQYF

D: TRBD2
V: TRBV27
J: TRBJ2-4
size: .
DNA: TGTGCCAGCAGGACTAGCGGGGGAAACATTCAGTACTTC
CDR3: CASRTSGGNIQYF

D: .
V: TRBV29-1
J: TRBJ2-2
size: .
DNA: TGCAGCGTCCTTCAGGGGCCGAACACCGGGGAGCTGTTTTTT
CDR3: CSVLQGPNTGELFF

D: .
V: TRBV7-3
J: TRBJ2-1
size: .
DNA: TGTGCCAGCAGCTGGGATCGGGTAGGTGAGCAGTTCTTC
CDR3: CASSWDRVGEQFF

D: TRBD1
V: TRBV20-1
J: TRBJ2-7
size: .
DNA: TGCAGTGCGATCCCAGGGACAGGACCTTTCGAGCAGTACTTC
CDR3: CSAIPGTGPFEQYF

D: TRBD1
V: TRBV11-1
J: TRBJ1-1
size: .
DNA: TGTGCCAGCAGCTTGTTTTCAGGGGGCACTGAAGCTTTCTTT
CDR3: CASSLFSGGTEAFF

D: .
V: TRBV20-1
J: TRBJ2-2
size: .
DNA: TGCAGTGCTAGTAGGGGGTGGGACACCGGGGAGCTGTTTTTT
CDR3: CSASRGWDTGELFF

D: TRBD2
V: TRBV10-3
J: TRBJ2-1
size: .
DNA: TGTGCCATCAGTGATTGGACTAGCTCCCGAGAGCAGTTCTTC
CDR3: CAISDWTSSREQFF

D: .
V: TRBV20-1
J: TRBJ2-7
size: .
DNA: TGCAGTGCTAGAGATGCGGCAGCCTACGAGCAGTACTTC
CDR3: CSARDAAAYEQYF

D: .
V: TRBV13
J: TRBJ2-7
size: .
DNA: TGTGCCAGCAGCTTAGTCGGAGGGATAAGCTCCTACGAGCAGTACTTC
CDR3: CASSLVGGISSYEQYF

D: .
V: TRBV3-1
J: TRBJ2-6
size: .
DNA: TGTGCCAGCAGCCTTCTGAGCTTTGGGTCTGGGGCCAACGTCCTGACTTTC
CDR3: CASSLLSFGSGANVLTF

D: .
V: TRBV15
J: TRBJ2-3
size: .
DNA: TGTGCCACCAGCAGAGAAGGCCGCACAGATACGCAGTATTTT
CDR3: CATSREGRTDTQYF

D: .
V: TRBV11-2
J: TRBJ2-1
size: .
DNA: TGTGCCAGCAGCTCTATAGGGCGCTCCTACAATGAGCAGTTCTTC
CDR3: CASSSIGRSYNEQFF

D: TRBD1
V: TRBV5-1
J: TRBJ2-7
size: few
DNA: TGCGCCAGCAGCTTGGGACAGGGGGCGGAGTACGAGCAGTACTTC
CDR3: CASSLGQGAEYEQYF

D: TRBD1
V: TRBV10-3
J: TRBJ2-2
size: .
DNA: TGTGCCAGCACCGGGACAGGGACCGGGGAGCTGTTTTTT
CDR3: CASTGTGTGELFF

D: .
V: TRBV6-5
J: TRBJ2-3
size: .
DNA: TGTGCCAGCAGCAACGAAGAGGATACGCAGTATTTT
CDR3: CASSNEEDTQYF

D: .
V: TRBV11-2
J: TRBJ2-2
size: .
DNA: TGTGCCAGCAGCTCAACAGGGACGGACGGGGAGCTGTTTTTT
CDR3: CASSSTGTDGELFF

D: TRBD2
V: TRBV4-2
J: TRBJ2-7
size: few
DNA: TGTGCCAGCAGCCGCGGACTAGCGGGGGACTCCTACGAGCAGTACTTC
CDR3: CASSRGLAGDSYEQYF

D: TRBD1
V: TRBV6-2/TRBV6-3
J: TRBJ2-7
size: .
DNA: TGTGCCAGCAATGGACAGGGGCGGATGAGGGAGCAGTACTTC
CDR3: CASNGQGRMREQYF

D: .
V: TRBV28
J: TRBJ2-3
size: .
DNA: TGTGCCAGCAGTTTATACATATCTAGCACAGATACGCAGTATTTT
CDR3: CASSLYISSTDTQYF

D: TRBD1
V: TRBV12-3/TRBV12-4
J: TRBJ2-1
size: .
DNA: TGTGCCAGCAGTCCCCGACAGGGAACTAACAATGAGCAGTTCTTC
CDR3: CASSPRQGTNNEQFF

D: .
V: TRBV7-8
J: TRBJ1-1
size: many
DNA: TGTGCCAGCAGCTTAATAGTGACAAACACTGAAGCTTTCTTT
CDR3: CASSLIVTNTEAFF

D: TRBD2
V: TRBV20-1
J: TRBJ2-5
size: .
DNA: TGCAGTGCTAGATTTATCGGGAGGCAGGAGACCCAGTACTTC
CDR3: CSARFIGRQETQYF

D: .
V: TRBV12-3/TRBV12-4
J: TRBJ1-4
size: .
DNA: TGTGCCAGCAGTTTAATAGGGAATGAAAAACTGTTTTTT
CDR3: CASSLIGNEKLFF

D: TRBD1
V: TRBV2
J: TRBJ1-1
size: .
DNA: TGTGCCAGCAGCACGGACAGGGGGATGGTTGCTGAAGCTTTCTTT
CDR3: CASSTDRGMVAEAFF

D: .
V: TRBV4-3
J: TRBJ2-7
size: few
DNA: TGCGCCAGCAGCCAAGAGGGTGGGTACGAGCAGTACTTC
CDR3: CASSQEGGYEQYF

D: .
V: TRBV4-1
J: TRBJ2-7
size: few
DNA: TGCGCCAGCAGCCGCCAACCGGGGACCTACGAGCAGTACTTC
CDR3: CASSRQPGTYEQYF